This T cell receptor beta chain stems from a study of cytomegalovirus exposure and HLA in healthy donors (dated by TCRdb to the late 2010s). For the study in its entirety: According to an earlier analysis of several hundred of the donors, about 180 million T cells yielded 95 million to 140 million unique TCR beta sequences and approximately 300 Gb of sequence data. Approximately 310 gigabases of sequencing data and tens of millions of unique TCR sequences were included in an early release covering roughly 600 HLA-typed donors. Of the approximately 370 genotyped donors, 65% to 90% were placed in the genetic ancestry cluster associated with self-reported Caucasian donors. The study was designed to test whether signatures of past pathogen exposure could be identified by cataloging public T cell receptors. Using immunosequencing, the study profiled T cell repertoires from around 680 subjects and related those repertoires to cytomegalovirus serostatus. Along with the roughly 670-subject first cohort, a separate validation cohort of some 130 different subjects was used. To predict cytomegalovirus infection status, the study brought together high-throughput TCR immunosequencing, statistical association of individual TCRs with disease status, and machine learning. To study patterns of TCR occurrence, a later analysis re-analyzed previously published TCR beta repertoires from 500 to 850 donors and added high-resolution HLA genotyping. The later analysis used no new phenotypic data to find candidate immune exposures, relying instead on TCR beta sequences and their occurrence across donors. An earlier analysis of around 580 of the donors used high-throughput TCR beta sequencing to judge whether each TCR beta V gene segment behaved as functional or pseudogenic. Donor age, sex, ethnicity and CMV serostatus were compiled alongside the repertoire data. A later genetic analysis took genome-wide SNP genotypes for about 65% of the roughly 670 donors and used that subset as a discovery cohort. Every discovery cohort repertoire had been produced on one sequencing platform. HLA typing included class I and class II loci at four-digit resolution. The number of donors typed differed by locus, with roughly 629-640 for A, B, C, DRB1 and DQB1, roughly 520 for DQA1, over 600 for DPA1, and about 450 for DPB1. About 5 DR-DQ haplotypes were handled as single units for association and clustering, since linkage in the cohort was strong. On average, roughly 200,000 unique TCR beta nucleotide sequences were sequenced per donor among some 430 genotyped donors of the cohort, with roughly a sixth of those sequences being non-productive.

Looking up the germline V gene yields CDR1 SGHRS and CDR2 YFSETQ. The CDR3, from cysteine to phenylalanine, totals 15 residues. The kept DNA is CDR3 alone, 45 bases in frame from the first base. V drops 2 bases and J drops 2 bases, leaving 14 bases in between. A remark on this clone: Its target antigen remains unknown. Base qualities are not at hand, and no much larger clone is one base apart.

The library came from the immunoSEQ multiplex PCR assay. For the multiplex PCR, a mixture combining 60 forward primers for TCR Vbeta segments and 13 reverse primers for TCR Jbeta segments was used. The CDR3 region of rearranged TCR beta genes was amplified from genomic DNA with a multiplex PCR assay. On the Illumina HiSeq System, the amplified TCR beta libraries were sequenced as 87-base-pair reads. In the paper's pipeline: In a later analysis, 70 million to 95 million unique TCR beta chains were counted across the 500 to 850 repertoires, and around 11 million of these chains were shared by at least two donors. Raw reads were error-corrected and collapsed into unique sequences by a nearest-neighbor algorithm in which closely related sequences were merged to remove PCR and sequencing errors. Alignment of CDR3 sequences to IMGT reference sequences was used to assign V, D and J gene segments. Each retained sequence needed at least a six-nucleotide match to both a V gene segment and a J gene segment. Rearrangements were classified as productive when the CDR3 lacked stop codons and remained in frame with V and J, and all other rearrangements were classified as non-productive. CDR3 was defined according to IMGT convention as the region running from the second conserved V-encoded cysteine to the conserved J-encoded phenylalanine. The earlier analysis of 450 to 750 of the donors excluded any sequence lacking an unambiguous match to a single V gene segment. An earlier analysis of a few hundred of the donors called V segments functional above 56.7% productive rearrangements and segregating when the between-donor standard deviation exceeded 5%. A statistical classification framework was built to diagnose cytomegalovirus status from the catalog of TCR beta chain sequences. In a later analysis, V and J genes were assigned by comparing TCR nucleotide sequences against IMGT/GENE-DB human TR gene sequences. Using the TCRdist pipeline, a later analysis assigned CDR3 sequences along with most-parsimonious VDJ recombination scenarios. In a later analysis, each TCR beta chain was defined by its CDR3 amino acid sequence together with its V-gene family, and reads lacking a unique V-gene family were excluded. To address suspected cross-contamination and a sequencing artifact, a later analysis removed a few hundred highly shared, low-generation-probability nucleotide sequences. For each public chain, a later analysis derived a clonal expansion index from normalized ranks of inferred template counts within each repertoire. In a later analysis, generation probabilities were computed with a VDJ recombination model fitted to out-of-frame rearrangements, and the resulting probabilities were checked against IGoR. In a later analysis, hypergeometric tests were used to score TCR-TCR, TCR-HLA and TCR-CMV co-occurrence, with a repertoire-size bias correction applied to TCR pairs. A later analysis estimated false discovery rates by permuting HLA or CMV assignments 20 times. In a later analysis, co-occurring TCRs were grouped using DBSCAN, and TCRdist sequence similarity was added for clustering within HLA-allele-positive subsets. Co-occurrence clustering excluded repertoires with fewer than 30,000 or more than 120,000 public chains, plus five with anomalous nucleotide sharing. TCRdb holds this immuneACCESS table with in-frame rearrangements only. Some clones are missing; in checked studies, unresolved V genes explain under half, and the rest has no known cause. D and trimming were read from the DNA, whereas the V and J calls and clone size are those reported in that table. This sample is represented by approximately 140,000 clones; around two thirds of them were singletons. Clones ranked in the top ten supply 1.5% to 2% of the sample.

The investigation overall reported the following: The classifier was reported to diagnose cytomegalovirus status with high specificity and sensitivity in both the original cohort and the validation cohort. The only immune exposure information available for the cohort was CMV serostatus. Across donors, most TCR sequences were observed very rarely, whereas some public TCRs were present in many individuals. Sequencing depth was assumed to be roughly uniform across donors in the presence/absence analyses, though that assumption may not hold. According to a later analysis, TCR association rates differed among HLA loci, with DRB1 alleles showing the most associated TCRs and HLA-C alleles showing the fewest. A further reported finding was that TCR beta sequences accurately predicted the HLA-A and HLA-B alleles for most subjects in the first cohort. Assigning TCR associations to individual alleles was difficult when HLA alleles, especially DR and DQ, strongly co-occurred. In an earlier analysis of under 600 of the donors, most TCR beta V segments were observed in productive rearrangements about 87% or about 30% of the time, broadly matching IMGT annotations. The study gave a list of 150 to 200 TCR beta chains associated with cytomegalovirus. Correlated functional status among segregating V segments might be attributable to linkage disequilibrium, but an unknown experimental factor could not be ruled out. At a false discovery rate of 0.05, a later analysis linked 15,000 to 20,000 TCR beta sequences to specific HLA alleles. In a later analysis, HLA-associated TCR beta chains showed more clonal expansion and lower generation probabilities than non-associated chains that were equally common. Because the 87-base-pair reads could not distinguish some IMGT-functional V segments, including TRBV6-2 and TRBV6-3, those segments were excluded. This cohort had only TCR beta chains sequenced, and the lack of alpha or paired-chain data limited which features could be detected. A cluster of highly shared sequence variants was judged likely to be a technical artifact of the sequencing pipeline. In a later analysis, most CMV-associated TCR beta chains were found to appear HLA-restricted, with HLA associations seemingly driven largely by CMV exposure. Compared with the approximately 600-donor mean, donors in an Asian-associated ancestry cluster had fewer N-insertions in productive TCRs, according to a later genetic analysis. HLA typing was unavailable for some donors at each locus, so association tests used only the typed subset. A later analysis reported that several top co-occurrence clusters appeared linked to parvovirus B19, influenza, CMV and Epstein-Barr virus. V-gene and J-gene trimming of TCR beta chains was associated with a missense DCLRE1C variant in a later genetic analysis, and the association was replicated in an independent cohort. According to the authors, the approach could potentially be generalized to other disease states and immunological phenotypes. A few of the identified cytomegalovirus-associated TCR beta chains were confirmed in vitro to be specific for cytomegalovirus antigens. Because counts were too low, seventeen rarely observed V segments, including chromosome 9 orphons, were left out of the earlier analysis of 500 to 650 of the donors.

In total, more than 500 healthy bone marrow donors made up the cohort. All cohort members were sampled while nominally healthy, although unrecorded immune exposures were likely present. The donor tested CMV seronegative, placing the donor among the 350 or so seronegative members of the cohort. A peripheral blood sample was provided by each donor, and peripheral blood mononuclear cells were used for TCR beta sequencing. Genomic DNA extraction from the blood cell samples was performed with the Qiagen DNeasy Blood Extraction Kit. Input material: PBMCs. This TCR was recovered from a woman between 18 and 29 years old in good health and CMV-seronegative. The rearrangement combines TRBV5-1 with TRBJ2-7; confidence is insufficient to name the D gene. The DNA sequence follows: TGCGCCAGCAGCTTAGCACTCACCAATACCTACGAGCAGTACTTC. Its coded protein is CASSLALTNTYEQYF.